The 17 T cell receptor beta chains listed next were all sequenced from one sample in a study of patients and donors after allogeneic stem cell transplantation. A single record per CDR3 protein comes from TCRdb applying MiXCR to the RT-PCR reads. The table records hundreds of thousands of distinct CDR3 sequences, roughly 16% of them present only once. Source material: blood, either unsorted or a sorted T cell fraction (not recorded which). The receptors shown here come from a human donor who was either an allogeneic HSCT recipient or a stem cell or donor lymphocyte infusion donor (not recorded which). It is not recorded whose cells these are; they may come from a transplant donor.

This clonotype was found many times. This chain connects TRBV12-3 or TRBV12-4 to TRBJ1-4; D is unresolved. The CDR3 is 13 residues long. V was trimmed by 7 bases and J by 8 bases, leaving 14 bases between them. The chain's CDR3 is CASTIIVGEKLFF. CDR3 DNA sequence: TGTGCCAGCACCATTATCGTAGGGGAAAAACTGTTTTTT.

This clonotype turned up a few times. The chain carries TRBV7-9 and TRBJ1-1; no clear D gene. This CDR3 region has 15 residues. The V end was cut by 5 bases, the J end by 0 bases, with 13 bases between. The germline V gene has CDR1 SEHNR and CDR2 FQNEAQ (reference sequence). CDR3 coding DNA: TGTGCCAGCAGCCCACGTAGGCCCATGAACACTGAAGCTTTCTTT. Translating gives CASSPRRPMNTEAFF.

The CDR3 loop is CAISEGGFSNSPLHF. DNA for the CDR3: TGTGCCATCAGTGAGGGGGGGTTCAGTAATTCACCCCTCCACTTT. The chain couples TRBV10-3 to TRBJ1-6; tentatively, D is TRBD1 (5 bases). V gave up 2 bases and J gave up 6 bases, with 11 bases separating them. The length of the CDR3 is 15 residues. In germline, CDR1 is ENHRY, CDR2 SYGVKD.

The chain employs TRBV5-1 and TRBJ2-7; D is possibly TRBD1 or TRBD2 (5 bases each). Germline values: CDR1 SGHRS, CDR2 YFSETQ. The CDR3 is 14 residues long. V was trimmed by 2 bases and J by 3 bases, leaving 12 bases between them. This chain's CDR3 is CASSFEGSHYEQYF. In nucleotides, the CDR3 is TGCGCCAGCAGCTTCGAGGGGTCCCACTACGAGCAGTACTTC. The full variable domain, completed using reference TRBV5-1 and TRBJ2-7, is KAGVTQTPRYLIKTRGQQVTLSCSPISGHRSVSWYQQTPGQGLQFLFEYFSETQRNKGNFPGRFSGRQFSNSRSEMNVSTLELGDSALYLCASSFEGSHYEQYFGPGTRLTVT.

V usage is TRBV7-8 and J usage is TRBJ2-7; 10 nucleotides align to TRBD2. The V gene's germline CDR1 is SGHVS and CDR2 FQNEAQ. V dropped 1 base and J dropped 5; count of bases not matched to a gene: 8. This CDR3 contains 16 residues. CDR3 sequence: CASSLGPSGSTNEQYF. The CDR3 DNA sequence: TGTGCCAGCAGCTTAGGTCCTAGCGGGAGTACGAACGAGCAGTACTTC.

This chain links TRBV6-5 with TRBJ2-7; no clear D. Germline loops: CDR1 MNHEY, CDR2 SVGAGI. The CDR3 contains 14 residues. The V gene lost 0 bases and the J gene lost 6 bases, with 12 bases spanning the gap. The CDR3 loop is CASSYSEPRFEQYF. The CDR3, as DNA: TGTGCCAGCAGTTACTCGGAGCCGCGTTTCGAGCAGTACTTC.

This chain connects TRBV5-5 to TRBJ1-1; D is perhaps TRBD1 (5 bases). V lost 2 bases and J 6 bases, leaving 14 bases between the germline ends. Germline lookup yields CDR1 SGHKS and CDR2 YYEKEE (reference sequence). The CDR3 contains 14 residues. The DNA for the CDR3 is TGTGCCAGCAGCTTCGTCTATTGGGACCCTGAAGCTTTCTTT. This translates into CASSFVYWDPEAFF.

This clonotype has a count of ten or more. This chain links TRBV29-1 with TRBJ2-3; unclear D gene. The length of the CDR3 is 15 residues. Trimming removed 2 bases from V and 2 bases from J, with 14 bases in between. Germline loops: CDR1 SQVTM, CDR2 ANQGSEA. CDR3 bases: TGCAGCGTTGAATTTGGGTCGTGGGCCACAGATACGCAGTATTTT. Translating it yields CSVEFGSWATDTQYF.

CDR3 loop: CASRRQGTDEQYF. CDR3 nucleotide sequence: TGTGCCAGCAGACGGCAGGGCACTGACGAGCAGTACTTC. The rearrangement uses TRBV5-6 and TRBJ2-7, with D tentatively TRBD1 (5 bases). The germline gives CDR1 SGHDT, CDR2 YYEEEE. Trimming removed 5 bases at V and 5 bases at J, with 14 bases between. CDR3 length equals 13 residues.

In this sample, this clonotype turned up many times. The chain uses TRBV7-2 and TRBJ2-3; D unclear. Trimming removed 7 bases from V and 4 bases from J, with 12 bases in between. The CDR3 runs to 13 residues. In germline, CDR1 is SGHTA, CDR2 FQGNSA. CDR3 nucleotide sequence: TGTGCCAGCAACTATCAACCCGCAGATACGCAGTATTTT. Translated, it gives CASNYQPADTQYF.

This chain uses TRBV4-2 with TRBJ2-7; D is perhaps TRBD1 or TRBD2 (5 bases each). The V gene lost 1 base and the J gene lost 3 bases, with 10 bases spanning the gap. CDR1 is LGHNA and CDR2 is YNFKEQ in the germline V gene. This CDR3 region has 14 residues. DNA of the CDR3: TGTGCCAGCAGCCAAGTGGGGGTGAGCTACGAGCAGTACTTC. Its protein product is CASSQVGVSYEQYF.

This clonotype was seen repeatedly, ten times or more. This chain connects TRBV20-1 to TRBJ2-1, with D possibly TRBD2 on 5 matching bases. The germline gives CDR1 DFQATT, CDR2 SNEGSKA (reference sequence). The length of the CDR3 is 11 residues. V lost 6 bases to trimming and J lost 8 bases, with 11 bases between them. CDR3 sequence: CSAIPSHEQFF. The CDR3 bases are TGCAGTGCCATCCCTAGCCATGAGCAGTTCTTC.

DNA for the CDR3: TGTGCCAGCAGCCGGAGCGGGGTCGCCAAAAACATTCAGTACTTC. It translates to CASSRSGVAKNIQYF. The V call is TRBV6-1, the J call TRBJ2-4; 7 bases line up with TRBD2. The CDR3 runs to 15 residues. The V gene's germline CDR1 is MNHNS and CDR2 SASEGT. J gave up 1 base and V 6 bases, and 6 bases lay outside the gene matches.

This clonotype came up many times. This chain links TRBV6-1 with TRBJ2-1; D is possibly TRBD1 (5 bases). V was pared by 4 bases and J by 4 bases, with 11 bases between. The CDR3 sequence is 14 residues long. Per germline, CDR1 MNHNS and CDR2 SASEGT. CDR3 nucleotides: TGTGCCAGCAGTGGACAGATAGTATACAATGAGCAGTTCTTC. It encodes CASSGQIVYNEQFF.

The rearrangement uses TRBV6-1 and TRBJ1-5; maybe TRBD1 (6 bases). CDR3 length: 17 amino acids. Deletions cut 4 bases from V and 5 bases from J, with 21 bases between. Germline V gene sequence: CDR1 MNHNS, CDR2 SASEGT. As DNA, the CDR3 is TGTGCCAGCAGTGGAGGATACGGTCTGGGGGCTGATCAGCCCCAGCATTTT. Encoded protein: CASSGGYGLGADQPQHF.

This clonotype showed up just a few times. The chain employs TRBV14 and TRBJ2-7; 8 bases map to TRBD2. V was clipped by 2 bases and J by 6 bases; unmatched bases: 0. From germline, CDR1 is SGHDN and CDR2 FVKESK. The CDR3 loop spans 12 amino acids. The CDR3 DNA reads TGTGCCAGCAGCCAAACTAGCGGCGAGCAGTACTTC. Its translation is CASSQTSGEQYF.

The chain is built from TRBV7-8 and TRBJ2-1; the match to TRBD1 covers 7 bases. Germline V CDR1 and CDR2: SGHVS, FQNEAQ. This CDR3 spans 13 amino acids. Trimming took 5 bases from V and 7 from J; bases not matched to a gene: 5. The CDR3 here is CASSRRTGNEQFF. The CDR3, as DNA: TGTGCCAGCAGCCGCAGGACAGGTAATGAGCAGTTCTTC. Variable domain in full (rest from reference TRBV7-8 and TRBJ2-1): GAGVSQSPRYKVAKRGQDVALRCDPISGHVSLFWYQQALGQGPEFLTYFQNEAQLDKSGLPSDRFFAERPEGSVSTLKIQRTQQEDSAVYLCASSRRTGNEQFFGPGTRLTVL.